This paragraph covers one TCR beta chain sequence. Its antigen is unknown. The sample belongs to a study of cytomegalovirus exposure and HLA in healthy donors. Broader study findings: CMV serostatus was the sole immune exposure data available.

Germline values: CDR1 SGDLS, CDR2 YYNGEE. The length of the CDR3 is 13 residues. The V and J ends lost 3 bases and 2 bases respectively, with 8 bases between them. Vbeta (60) and Jbeta (13) primers were used in the PCR. This table comes from immunoSEQ multiplex PCR, and its TCRdb copy is limited to in-frame clones, with some not included. The table lists 150,000 to 200,000 clones, more than 80% of them singletons. V is TRBV9 and J is TRBJ1-2; D may be TRBD1 (5 bases). This TCR derives from a woman under 30 in good health and CMV-seronegative. Sequencing was carried out using PBMCs. The CDR3: CASSADRNYGYTF. Here the CDR3 DNA reads TGTGCCAGCAGCGCCGACAGAAACTATGGCTACACCTTC.